Listed below are T cell receptor beta chains from one sample, sequenced in a study of T cells in Graves' hyperthyroidism and ophthalmopathy. TCRdb processed the multiplex PCR reads anew with MiXCR; each CDR3 protein has one entry. The sample lists over 650,000 distinct CDR3 sequences, about 16% occurring once. The sample comprised blood. These receptors were collected from a man aged 18 to 30 with Graves' hyperthyroidism. CDR3s include the opening cysteine and the closing phenylalanine or tryptophan. The D gene is left open where the match is weak. Expanded clones get a size class; other rows say once, few or many, or leave the size out.

size | J | V | D | DNA | CDR3
many | TRBJ2-7 | TRBV30 | TRBD2 | TGTGCCTGGACAACTAGCGGAAGCTACGAGCAGTACTTC | CAWTTSGSYEQYF
NA | TRBJ2-7 | TRBV7-9 | TRBD2 | TGTGCCAGCAGCTTAAAGAGCCTAGCGGGATGGGAGCAGTACTTC | CASSLKSLAGWEQYF
many | TRBJ2-3 | TRBV27 | TRBD2 | TGTGCCAGCAGTGCCGGGACTAGCGGGAGATCGGCGCAGTATTTT | CASSAGTSGRSAQYF
many | TRBJ2-6 | TRBV7-2 | NA | TGTGCCAGCAGCTTAGTTCCTGGGGCCAACGTCCTGACTTTC | CASSLVPGANVLTF
NA | TRBJ2-7 | TRBV6-1 | TRBD1 | TGTGCCAGCAGTGAAATATGGACAGGGGCCTACGAGCAGTACTTC | CASSEIWTGAYEQYF
NA | TRBJ2-7 | TRBV19 | TRBD2 | TGTGCCAGTAGTACTAGCGGGAGCCACCGGGGGAACGAGCAGTACTTC | CASSTSGSHRGNEQYF
many | TRBJ2-3 | TRBV10-2 | TRBD1 | TGCGCCAGCAGTGAGCTAGGGGGCATCACAGATACGCAGTATTTT | CASSELGGITDTQYF
NA | TRBJ2-2 | TRBV28 | TRBD1 | TGTGCCAGCGGCCTTACAGGGGGTACCGGGGAGCTGTTTTTT | CASGLTGGTGELFF
many | TRBJ2-1 | TRBV7-9 | TRBD2 | TGTGCCAGCAAATCCTGGTGGCGGGAGGGTACAATTGAGCAGTTCTTC | CASKSWWREGTIEQFF
NA | TRBJ2-2 | TRBV4-3 | NA | TGCGCCAGCAGCCAAGAAGCGTGGGATACGCTGTATTTT | CASSQEAWDTLYF
NA | TRBJ1-4 | TRBV4-2 | NA | TGTGCCAGCAGCCGCGACCCAGGGCGGCCTAATGAAAAACTGTTTTTT | CASSRDPGRPNEKLFF
NA | TRBJ2-7 | TRBV10-3 | NA | TGTGCCATCAGTGAGTCCCCGGGACCAACCTACGAGCAGTACTTC | CAISESPGPTYEQYF
few | TRBJ1-5 | TRBV7-2 | NA | TGTGCCAGCAGCTTAGCCGGGCCCCAAGTTAACCAGCCCCAGCATTTT | CASSLAGPQVNQPQHF
many | TRBJ2-2 | TRBV6-1 | TRBD1 | TGTGCCAGCAGTGTAGGGACAGGAGGGATCGGGGAGCTGTTTTTT | CASSVGTGGIGELFF
NA | TRBJ2-1 | TRBV14 | TRBD2 | TGTACCAGCAGCCAAGATATAGGGCTAGCGGGTGACAATGAGCAGTTCTTC | CTSSQDIGLAGDNEQFF
NA | TRBJ2-3 | TRBV24-1 | NA | TGTGCCACCAGTGACCAGACCGGGGCTCGAGTGCAGTATTTT | CATSDQTGARVQYF
NA | TRBJ2-2 | TRBV9 | NA | TGTGCCAGCAGCGTAGATGGGACACCGAACACCGGGGAGCTGTTTTTT | CASSVDGTPNTGELFF
NA | TRBJ2-7 | TRBV30 | NA | TGTGCTTGGGGGTTCACAGGCGAGTCGGACGAGCAGTACTTC | CAWGFTGESDEQYF
many | TRBJ2-7 | TRBV7-8 | NA | TGTGCCAGCAGCTCAGGGGACACGTACGAGCAGTACTTC | CASSSGDTYEQYF
many | TRBJ1-2 | TRBV15 | NA | TGTGCCACCAGCAGAGACCGCCCAACGGGGACCTTCTATGGCTACACCTTC | CATSRDRPTGTFYGYTF
few | TRBJ2-7 | TRBV6-1 | NA | TGTGCCAGCACCCGAATGGGGTTGGGGGTATACGAGCAGTACTTC | CASTRMGLGVYEQYF
few | TRBJ2-2 | TRBV19 | NA | TGTGCCAGTACAAGGGAGGACGGCGGGGAGCTGTTTTTT | CASTREDGGELFF
NA | TRBJ2-3 | TRBV29-1 | TRBD1 | TGCAGCCACTCGGGGACAGGGGGCACAGATACGCAGTATTTT | CSHSGTGGTDTQYF
few | TRBJ2-5 | TRBV11-3 | NA | TGTGCCAGCAGCTTAGTTGGACCACGCGGGCAAGAGACCCAGTACTTC | CASSLVGPRGQETQYF
many | TRBJ2-2 | TRBV20-1 | NA | TGCAGTGCTAGCGGGCCGAACACCGGGGAGCTGTTTTTT | CSASGPNTGELFF
NA | TRBJ1-5 | TRBV15 | NA | TGTGCCACCAGCAGAGGGGCAGTTAGCAATCAGCCCCAGCATTTT | CATSRGAVSNQPQHF
few | TRBJ2-7 | TRBV6-6 | NA | TGTGCCAGCAGTTACTCGGAAAGGGCCGAGCAGTACTTC | CASSYSERAEQYF
few | TRBJ2-1 | TRBV19 | NA | TGTGCCAGTCAAGGGCAGGGATATCATGAGCAGTTCTTC | CASQGQGYHEQFF
many | TRBJ2-1 | TRBV18 | TRBD2 | TGTGCCAGCTCACCACCGACTAGCGGGAGGTGGAATGAGCAGTTCTTC | CASSPPTSGRWNEQFF
many | TRBJ2-1 | TRBV2 | TRBD2 | TGTGCCAGCAAGGCCGGGACTAGCGAGTACAATGAGCAGTTCTTC | CASKAGTSEYNEQFF
many | TRBJ1-5 | TRBV20-1 | TRBD1 | TGCAGTGCGAGACAGGGCAGGGGTCAGCCCCAGCATTTT | CSARQGRGQPQHF
many | TRBJ2-3 | TRBV12-3/TRBV12-4 | NA | TGTGCCAGCAGTATGGGTAGCACAGATACGCAGTATTTT | CASSMGSTDTQYF
few | TRBJ2-2 | TRBV28 | NA | TGTGCCAGCAGACCCTTTACCGGGAGAGCCGGGGAGCTGTTTTTT | CASRPFTGRAGELFF
many | TRBJ2-7 | TRBV7-9 | TRBD2 | TGTGCCAGCAGCTTCCCCACTAGCGGGATCTCCTACGAGCAGTACTTC | CASSFPTSGISYEQYF
NA | TRBJ2-7 | TRBV19 | NA | TGTGCCAGTAGTATAACGGCGGTCTCCTACGAGCAGTACTTC | CASSITAVSYEQYF
many | TRBJ2-3 | TRBV12-3/TRBV12-4 | TRBD2 | TGTGCCAGCAGGCCTGGGACTAGCGGGGACAGATGGGTTGCGCAGTATTTT | CASRPGTSGDRWVAQYF
few | TRBJ2-3 | TRBV20-1 | NA | TGCAGTGCTATCCTCGAACTAGAGGATACGCAGTATTTT | CSAILELEDTQYF
many | TRBJ2-3 | TRBV28 | NA | TGTGCCAGCAGACTTCAAGGGGCAGATACGCAGTATTTT | CASRLQGADTQYF
NA | TRBJ2-2 | TRBV7-2 | NA | TGTGCCAGCAGCTTATTCCCTTCCGGCACCGGGGAGCTGTTTTTT | CASSLFPSGTGELFF
many | TRBJ2-1 | TRBV30 | NA | TGTGCCTGGAGTGTAGTTTATAAGCCCTACAATGAGCAGTTCTTC | CAWSVVYKPYNEQFF
NA | TRBJ1-2 | TRBV4-2 | TRBD1 | TGTGCCAGCAGCCGTACAGGGGTCCCGTATGGCTACACCTTC | CASSRTGVPYGYTF